The 8 T cell receptor beta chains in this list originate from one sample, sequenced in a study of T cells after yellow fever vaccination. TCRdb itself ran the 5' RACE reads through MiXCR, one entry per CDR3 protein. The repertoire holds a few hundred thousand distinct CDR3 sequences, 6.2% seen once, with about 15% in the top ten. Sequencing used PBMCs, obtained 5 days after the yellow fever booster vaccination. The receptors derive from a man aged 30 to 39 who received the YFV17D yellow fever vaccine.

This clonotype was counted many times. The rearrangement joins TRBV6-5 to TRBJ1-4; D call uncertain. The germline V gene has CDR1 MNHEY and CDR2 SVGAGI. This CDR3 contains 14 residues. V lost 2 bases and J 8 bases, leaving 12 bases between the germline ends. Written as DNA, the CDR3 is TGTGCCAGCAGTTACACAGCTCCGGGGGAAAAACTGTTTTTT. Translating gives CASSYTAPGEKLFF.

The V gene is TRBV20-1, the J gene TRBJ2-1; 8 bases align to TRBD1. Germline CDR1 reads DFQATT; CDR2 reads SNEGSKA (reference sequence). The CDR3 is made up of 15 amino acids. V lost 5 bases, J lost 0 bases, and 6 bases stayed unmatched. This CDR3 is CSASGTGYSYNEQFF. The CDR3 DNA reads as TGCAGTGCTTCCGGGACAGGCTACTCCTACAATGAGCAGTTCTTC.

This clonotype was seen only a few times. The chain couples TRBV12-3 or TRBV12-4 to TRBJ2-1; a weak D match, TRBD2 (5 bases). This CDR3 has 16 amino acids. V was trimmed by 2 bases and J by 6 bases, leaving 17 bases between them. The CDR3 protein is CASSLPQDRRGNEQFF. The CDR3 DNA follows: TGTGCCAGCAGTTTACCCCAGGACCGACGGGGCAATGAGCAGTTCTTC.

The rearrangement uses TRBV15 and TRBJ1-2; D perhaps matches TRBD1 (5 bases). CDR1 LNHNV and CDR2 YYDKDF come from the germline V gene (reference sequence). The CDR3 loop spans 16 amino acids. The V gene lost 0 bases and the J gene lost 0 bases, with 11 bases spanning the gap. The DNA of the CDR3 is TGTGCCACCAGCAGAGATATGACAGAATCTAACTATGGCTACACCTTC. This codes for CATSRDMTESNYGYTF.

This rearrangement joins TRBV28 to TRBJ2-2, with a possible D match to TRBD2 (6 bases). The CDR3 is made up of 16 amino acids. Germline V gene sequence: CDR1 MDHEN, CDR2 SYDVKM. Trimming shortened V by 3 bases and J by 3 bases, and 14 bases separated the two germline ends. The CDR3 region has the DNA TGTGCCAGCAGTTTCCCCCAAGTAGCGGACACCGGGGAGCTGTTTTTT. Translation: CASSFPQVADTGELFF.

The V and J genes are TRBV7-2 and TRBJ2-6; D unclear. Trimming removed 2 bases at V and 3 bases at J, with 8 bases between. CDR1 is SGHTA and CDR2 is FQGNSA in the germline V gene. The CDR3 covers 15 residues. The CDR3, as DNA: TGTGCCAGCAGCTTACTAGGCCTTGGGGCCAACGTCCTGACTTTC. Its translation is CASSLLGLGANVLTF.

The chain employs TRBV4-3 and TRBJ2-6; the D is unclear. V shed 4 bases and J shed 3 bases, with 10 bases lying between them. CDR1 LGHNA and CDR2 YSLEER come from the germline V gene. CDR3 length: 15 amino acids. This CDR3 is CASSPGVFGANVLTF. In DNA, the CDR3 is TGCGCCAGCAGCCCCGGAGTGTTTGGGGCCAACGTCCTGACTTTC.

This clonotype turned up a few times. The CDR3 spells CASKENNEQFF. The CDR3 DNA reads as TGTGCCAGCAAAGAAAACAATGAGCAGTTCTTC. The J gene is TRBJ2-1, the V gene TRBV6-4; no reliable D call. CDR3 length equals 11 residues. In germline, CDR1 is MRHNA, CDR2 SNTAGT. The V end lost 7 bases, the J end lost 5 bases, and 6 bases lay between the germline ends.